This T cell receptor (beta chain) was profiled in a study of memory CD4+ T cells and cytomegalovirus serostatus. Study-level information: This sample comes from healthy Belgian adults, under 10 CMV seropositive, about 23 seronegative.

The sort gate was single viable CD3+CD4+CD8-CD45RO+ cells for memory CD4+ T cells. Total CD4+ T cells were enriched by CD4 positive selection. Turning to this clone: What it recognizes is unknown.

Clones were read by immunoSEQ multiplex PCR, and TCRdb kept only the in-frame ones, dropping some. The data contain approximately 47,000 clones, over 75% of them singletons. Whole-study results and caveats: Of under 200 reported CMV TCRbeta sequences, some 67 were found in memory CD4+ repertoires.

CDR1 MDHEN and CDR2 SYDVKM come from the germline V gene. CDR3 size: 17 residues. V lost 6 bases, J lost 0 bases, and 18 bases lay in between. The material sequenced was memory CD4+ T cells from blood. The chain is built from TRBV28 and TRBJ2-4; tentatively, D is TRBD1 (6 bases). This TCR came from an adult in good health and CMV-seronegative. This CDR3 is CASSSHVQGLAKNIQYF. For the CDR3, the DNA is TGTGCCAGCAGCTCCCACGTACAGGGCCTAGCCAAAAACATTCAGTACTTC.